Each of the 18 T cell receptor beta chains below was sequenced from the same sample in a study of blood T cell repertoires in COVID-19. The data were produced by immunoSEQ multiplex PCR, yet TCRdb's version contains in-frame clones alone and is incomplete. The table lists about 120,000 clones, 70% to 85% of them singletons. Input material: peripheral blood. Receptor source: a man aged 50 to 59 with acute or convalescent COVID-19.

CDR3 amino acids: CATSMEGQGKTQYF. CDR3 coding DNA: TGTGCCACCAGCATGGAGGGACAGGGGAAGACCCAGTACTTC. This rearrangement joins TRBV15 to TRBJ2-5; 10 bases align to TRBD1. The trim removed 4 bases at V and 6 bases at J, leaving 5 bases unmatched. The CDR3 covers 14 residues. The germline V gene encodes CDR1 LNHNV and CDR2 YYDKDF (reference sequence).

The V gene is TRBV5-1, the J gene TRBJ2-2; 10 bases line up with TRBD2. With V trimmed by 1 base and J by 3 bases, 6 bases remained unmatched. The V gene's germline CDR1 is SGHRS and CDR2 YFSETQ. CDR3 length: 17 amino acids. CDR3 region: CASSLSGLAGDTGELFF. Written as DNA, the CDR3 is TGCGCCAGCAGCTTGTCGGGCCTAGCGGGGGACACCGGGGAGCTGTTTTTT.

In its sample, this clone was seen a few times. The gene calls are TRBV10-2 and TRBJ2-1, with D unresolved. The CDR3 contains 12 residues. V was clipped by 8 bases and J by 1 base, with 6 bases between them. Germline loops: CDR1 WSHSY, CDR2 SAAADI. The CDR3 loop reads CASLESYNEQFF. The CDR3 nucleotides are TGCGCCAGCCTCGAGTCCTACAATGAGCAGTTCTTC.

V gene TRBV11-2 combines with J gene TRBJ1-1; tentatively, D is TRBD1 (6 bases). V lost 5 bases and J lost 1, with 11 bases in between. Germline V gene sequence: CDR1 SGHAT, CDR2 FQNNGV. The CDR3 covers 14 residues. The CDR3 coding sequence is TGTGCCAGCAGCCCACAGGGCAGGAACACTGAAGCTTTCTTT. Translated, it gives CASSPQGRNTEAFF.

The V call is TRBV28, the J call TRBJ1-4; a possible D gene is TRBD1 (5 bases). Germline lookup yields CDR1 MDHEN and CDR2 SYDVKM. The ends were cut back, 7 bases at V and 4 bases at J, with 13 bases in the middle. The CDR3 has 14 amino acids. The CDR3 is CASNLGGINEKLFF. CDR3 in DNA: TGTGCCAGCAACCTTGGGGGGATTAATGAAAAACTGTTTTTT.

The rearrangement joins TRBV7-2 to TRBJ2-7; the match to TRBD2 covers 8 bases. The CDR3 contains 14 residues. Germline CDR1 and CDR2: SGHTA and FQGNSA. After removal of 4 bases from V and 2 bases from J, the junction contained 4 bases not matched to a gene. CDR3 DNA: TGTGCCAGCAGCTGGGGACTAGAGGCCTACGAGCAGTACTTC. It yields the protein CASSWGLEAYEQYF.

The V and J genes are TRBV9 and TRBJ2-7; D is perhaps TRBD1 (6 bases). V was cut by 2 bases and J by 1 base, with 7 bases left in between. CDR3 size: 13 residues. Per germline, CDR1 SGDLS and CDR2 YYNGEE. This chain's CDR3 is CASSVRGSYEQYF. The CDR3 DNA reads TGTGCCAGCAGCGTCAGGGGATCCTACGAGCAGTACTTC.

V is TRBV11-2 and J is TRBJ2-2, with D possibly TRBD1 on 5 matching bases. Deletions cut 0 bases from V and 3 bases from J, with 14 bases between. Germline values: CDR1 SGHAT, CDR2 FQNNGV. The CDR3 has 17 residues. The CDR3 here is CASSLDSGQGHTGELFF. CDR3 sequence (DNA): TGTGCCAGCAGCTTAGATTCTGGGCAGGGTCACACCGGGGAGCTGTTTTTT. Looking up the rest from reference TRBV11-2 and TRBJ2-2 gives the full variable domain: EAGVAQSPRYKIIEKRQSVAFWCNPISGHATLYWYQQILGQGPKLLIQFQNNGVVDDSQLPKDRFSAERLKGVDSTLKIQPAKLEDSAVYLCASSLDSGQGHTGELFFGEGSRLTVL.

V is TRBV10-3 and J is TRBJ2-1; 12 positions match TRBD2. The V gene end was trimmed by 4 bases and the J gene end by 6 bases; junction bases not matched to a gene: 7. CDR3 size: 16 residues. The germline gives CDR1 ENHRY, CDR2 SYGVKD. CDR3 coding DNA: TGTGCCATCAGTGGAAAGACTAGCGGGAGCTTCAATGAGCAGTTCTTC. Translated, it gives CAISGKTSGSFNEQFF.

This clone showed up just once. The chain employs TRBV28 and TRBJ1-6; 7 nucleotides match TRBD1. The CDR3 runs 15 residues. V was clipped by 9 bases and J by 10 bases; unmatched bases: 15. The V gene's germline CDR1 is MDHEN and CDR2 SYDVKM. CDR3 protein: CASSDGQGDHSPLHF. The CDR3 DNA sequence: TGTGCCAGTTCCGACGGGCAGGGGGACCACTCACCCCTCCACTTT.

The J gene is TRBJ2-7, the V gene TRBV18; TRBD2 agrees at 9 bases. CDR3 size: 15 residues. Germline CDR1 reads KGHSH; CDR2 reads LQKENI. With V trimmed by 5 bases and J by 2 bases, 7 bases remained unmatched. CDR3 bases: TGTGCCAGCTCAGATCTTAGCGGGAGCCCCTACGAGCAGTACTTC. Amino acids: CASSDLSGSPYEQYF.

The chain links TRBV5-1 to TRBJ2-1, with D possibly matching TRBD2 (5 bases). CDR3 length: 16 amino acids. Germline loops: CDR1 SGHRS, CDR2 YFSETQ. Trimming took off 3 bases at V and 0 bases at J, with 13 bases between the two ends. CDR3 nucleotides: TGCGCCAGCAGCTCCTCGGAGGCGAGCTCCTACAATGAGCAGTTCTTC. Amino acid sequence: CASSSSEASSYNEQFF.

This chain joins TRBV28 and TRBJ1-2, with D possibly matching TRBD1 (5 bases). CDR1 and CDR2 (germline): MDHEN, SYDVKM. The CDR3 consists of 13 residues. The germline V and J ends were trimmed by 3 bases and 7 bases, with 12 bases remaining between them. The CDR3 loop is CASSFGAVGGYTF. CDR3 coding DNA: TGTGCCAGCAGTTTTGGGGCAGTCGGTGGCTACACCTTC.

The gene calls are TRBV27 and TRBJ2-7, with 7 positions matching TRBD2. This CDR3 is 14 amino acids long. Trimming cost V 2 bases and J 0 bases; bases outside gene matches: 1. The germline CDR1 and CDR2 sequences are MNHEY and SMNVEV (reference sequence). Written as DNA, the CDR3 is TGTGCCAGCAGTTTACTAGCGGCCTCCTACGAGCAGTACTTC. Translation gives CASSLLAASYEQYF.

J is TRBJ2-3 and V is TRBV12-5, with 7 nucleotides matching TRBD1. Germline values: CDR1 LGHNT, CDR2 FRNRAP. The CDR3 consists of 13 residues. With V trimmed by 1 base and J by 5 bases, 0 bases remained unmatched. CDR3 amino acids: CASGLGQGDTQYF. The CDR3 nucleotides read TGTGCTAGTGGTTTGGGACAGGGAGATACGCAGTATTTT.

The chain employs TRBV2 and TRBJ1-2; D gene ambiguous. Trimming took 6 bases from V and 2 from J, leaving 16 bases between them. Germline assignment: CDR1 SNHLY and CDR2 FYNNEI. The CDR3 is 15 residues long. In DNA, the CDR3 is TGTGCCAGCAGAAAAGGCACAGCTCTGAACTATGGCTACACCTTC. It translates to CASRKGTALNYGYTF. Complete variable domain (other parts from reference TRBV2 and TRBJ1-2): EPEVTQTPSHQVTQMGQEVILRCVPISNHLYFYWYRQILGQKVEFLVSFYNNEISEKSEIFDDQFSVERPDGSNFTLKIRSTKLEDSAMYFCASRKGTALNYGYTFGSGTRLTVV.

The V call is TRBV5-4, the J call TRBJ1-3; 7 bases are a match to TRBD1. Germline-derived CDR1 and CDR2 are SGHNT and YYREEE (reference sequence). Germline trimming cut 2 bases from V and 0 bases from J; bases unmatched to any gene: 2. The CDR3 has 15 amino acids. CDR3 coding DNA: TGTGCCAGCAGCTTACAGGGGCTCTCTGGAAACACCATATATTTT. Its protein is CASSLQGLSGNTIYF.

This sequence joins TRBV6-1 and TRBJ2-5, with D perhaps matching TRBD1 (5 bases). The V gene's germline CDR1 is MNHNS and CDR2 SASEGT. Trimming took 6 bases from V and 0 from J, leaving 8 bases between them. CDR3 size: 13 residues. The chain's CDR3 is CASRRQYQETQYF. CDR3 sequence (DNA): TGTGCCAGCAGACGACAGTACCAAGAGACCCAGTACTTC.